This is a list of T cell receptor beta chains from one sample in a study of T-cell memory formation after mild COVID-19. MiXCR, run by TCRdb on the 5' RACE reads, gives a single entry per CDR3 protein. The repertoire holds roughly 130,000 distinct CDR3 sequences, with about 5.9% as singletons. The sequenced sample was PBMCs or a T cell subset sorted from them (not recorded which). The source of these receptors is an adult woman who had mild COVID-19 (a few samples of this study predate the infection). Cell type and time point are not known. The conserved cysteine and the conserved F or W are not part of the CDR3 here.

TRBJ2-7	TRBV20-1	SARDSREGRGEQY
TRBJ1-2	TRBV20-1	SARALARAKGGYT
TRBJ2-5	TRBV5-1	ASSLSGAGETQY
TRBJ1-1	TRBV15	ATSRDSFPARNTEAF
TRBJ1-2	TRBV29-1	SVETFYGYT
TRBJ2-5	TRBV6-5	ASSKDGNSGQY
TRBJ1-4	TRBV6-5	ASSYEGRTDEKLF
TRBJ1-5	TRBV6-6	ASNEGQGADQPQH
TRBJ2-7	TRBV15	ATSRPTGESVDEQY
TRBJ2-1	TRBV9	ASSVAGGGSGELYNEQF
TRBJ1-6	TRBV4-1	ASSQGRAKQGRTPLH
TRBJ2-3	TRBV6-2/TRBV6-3	ASTRARDVADTQY
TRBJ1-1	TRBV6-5	ASSIRQGAVGRAF
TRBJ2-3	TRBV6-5	ASSYTPGLAGQDTQY
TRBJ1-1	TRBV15	ATSETRKNTEAF
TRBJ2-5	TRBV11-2	ASSPTGFQETQY